This record covers a single T cell receptor beta chain. The specificity of this receptor is unknown. The junction and the germline gene differ at one end; a read error may be behind it. These data belong to a study of control samples from healthy donors and cancer patients (dated by TCRdb to 2019 to 2021). Libraries were made using the immunoSEQ multiplex PCR assay. Entries here come from immuneACCESS through TCRdb and include only in-frame sequences with V and J called. Some clones fail to appear in such tables; in the studies checked, an unresolved V gene covers under half of the shortfall, and the cause of the remainder is unknown. The sample data list roughly 64,000 clones, and about nine tenths of these were observed just once. Roughly 1.2% of the sample rests with the top ten. Its CDR3 holds 15 amino acids, cysteine through phenylalanine. The read is trimmed to its CDR3 DNA, 45 bases read in frame from base 1. The germline V gene yields SGHAT for CDR1 and FQNNGV for CDR2.

The sequencing sample was made of PBMCs. This TCR came from a woman in her forties or fifties with colorectal cancer. The chain is assembled from TRBV11-2 and TRBJ1-2; 9 middle bases align to TRBD1. The nucleotide sequence reads as follows: TGTGCCAGCAGCGCCGGGACAGGGTTTAGCTATGACTACACCTTC. This is translated as CASSAGTGFSYDYTF.